The 29 T cell receptor beta chains presented below share a single source sample, sequenced in a study of blood T cell repertoires in COVID-19. Generated by immunoSEQ multiplex PCR, the TCRdb table keeps only in-frame clones and is missing some. The table lists tens of thousands of clones, 80% to 90% of them singletons, with approximately 15% in the top ten. The sample comprised peripheral blood. These receptors originate from a man older than 75 in a cohort sampled during active COVID-19.

V and J are TRBV7-9 and TRBJ1-6, with 7 bases that match TRBD1. The trim removed 2 bases at V and 9 bases at J, leaving 7 bases unmatched. This CDR3 is built from 15 residues. Germline CDR1 SEHNR, CDR2 FQNEAQ (reference sequence). In nucleotides, the CDR3 is TGTGCCAGCAGCTTACACGGAGGGGGCAGTTCACCCCTCCACTTT. This gives the protein CASSLHGGGSSPLHF.

V and J are TRBV2 and TRBJ1-5, with no clear D. The CDR3 is made up of 14 amino acids. The V end was cut by 6 bases, the J end by 0 bases, with 9 bases between. Germline-derived CDR1 and CDR2 are SNHLY and FYNNEI. The CDR3 spells CASRLSNSNQPQHF. In DNA form, the CDR3 reads TGTGCCAGCAGGCTCAGTAATAGCAATCAGCCCCAGCATTTT.

This chain links TRBV29-1 with TRBJ2-3; a weak D match, TRBD1 (5 bases). This CDR3 comprises 13 residues. V was trimmed by 7 bases and J by 2 bases, leaving 13 bases between them. The germline gives CDR1 SQVTM, CDR2 ANQGSEA. The CDR3 is CSAYRPDTDTQYF. Here the CDR3 DNA reads TGCAGCGCCTACAGGCCTGACACAGATACGCAGTATTTT.

CDR3 bases: TGTGCCAGCAGTGAACAGGGACTGGATCAGCCCCAGCATTTT. Translated: CASSEQGLDQPQHF. The genes are TRBV6-1 and TRBJ1-5, with D maybe TRBD1 (5 bases). V was pared by 2 bases and J by 5 bases, with 10 bases between. Germline CDR1 and CDR2: MNHNS and SASEGT. The CDR3 is 14 amino acids.

This clone has a single count. V and J are TRBV19 and TRBJ1-1; a weak D match, TRBD1 (5 bases). V was shortened by 3 bases and J by 5 bases, with 13 bases between the two germline ends. The germline gives CDR1 LNHDA, CDR2 SQIVND (reference sequence). The CDR3 is 14 residues long. CDR3 protein: CASSIIGKGTEAFF. The DNA for the CDR3 is TGTGCCAGTAGTATTATAGGGAAGGGGACTGAAGCTTTCTTT.

V usage is TRBV18 and J usage is TRBJ1-1; weak D call: TRBD1 (5 bases). V lost 4 bases and J 1 base, leaving 10 bases between the germline ends. Germline V gene data show CDR1 as KGHSH and CDR2 as LQKENI. This CDR3 contains 14 residues. As DNA, the CDR3 is TGTGCCAGCTCACAGGGTACAGGGAACACTGAAGCTTTCTTT. The encoded protein is CASSQGTGNTEAFF.

V and J are TRBV10-2 and TRBJ1-2; TRBD1 is a possible D gene (5 bases). Per germline, CDR1 WSHSY and CDR2 SAAADI. Trimming shortened V by 7 bases and J by 7 bases, and 16 bases separated the two germline ends. This CDR3 is built from 13 residues. DNA for the CDR3: TGCGCCAGCATGACGGGGGATCAGACTGGCTACACCTTC. Amino acid sequence: CASMTGDQTGYTF.

The rearrangement links TRBV3-1 (or the pseudogene TRBV3-2) to TRBJ2-5, with 11 bases lining up with TRBD2. CDR3 size: 16 residues. The ends lost 4 bases at V and 3 bases at J; junction bases unmatched: 7. CDR1 and CDR2 (germline): LGHDT, YNNKEL (reference sequence). CDR3 DNA: TGTGCCAGCAGCCCCTGGACTAGCGGGTCAAAAGAGACCCAGTACTTC. Translating it yields CASSPWTSGSKETQYF.

CDR3 nucleotides: TGTGCCAGCAGTTACGGACTAGCTTACGAGCAGTACGTC. It is translated as CASSYGLAYEQYV. The chain recombines TRBV6-6 with TRBJ2-7; TRBD2 matches at 8 bases. Germline-derived CDR1 and CDR2 are MNHNY and SVGAGI (reference sequence). V lost 2 bases, J lost 4 bases, and 1 base stayed unmatched. The CDR3 totals 13 residues.

V and J are TRBV29-1 and TRBJ2-3; TRBD1 matches 10 bases. This CDR3 contains 15 residues. V was clipped by 6 bases and J by 4 bases; unmatched bases: 10. Germline V gene sequence: CDR1 SQVTM, CDR2 ANQGSEA. Here the CDR3 DNA reads TGCAGCGTAGACCGCCGGGACAGGGGCTCAGATACGCAGTATTTT. Translation gives CSVDRRDRGSDTQYF.

The chain has TRBV2 and TRBJ2-5, with D tentatively TRBD2 (6 bases). Germline-derived CDR1 and CDR2 are SNHLY and FYNNEI. This CDR3 contains 15 residues. V was shortened by 3 bases and J by 2 bases, with 13 bases between the two germline ends. The CDR3 coding sequence is TGTGCCAGCAGTGAGGCTAGCGTTGGGCAAGAGACCCAGTACTTC. Its protein product is CASSEASVGQETQYF.

The chain is built from TRBV19 and TRBJ1-6, with 9 positions matching TRBD1. After removal of 4 bases from V and 5 bases from J, the junction contained 6 bases not matched to a gene. Looked up from germline, CDR1 is LNHDA and CDR2 is SQIVND (reference sequence). The CDR3 spans 16 residues. In DNA form, the CDR3 reads TGTGCCAGTAGTAGTGGACAGGGGAAAGATAATTCACCCCTCCACTTT. It encodes CASSSGQGKDNSPLHF.

This rearrangement joins TRBV5-4 to TRBJ1-6; 10 nucleotides match TRBD1. Germline V gives CDR1 SGHNT, CDR2 YYREEE (reference sequence). The CDR3 runs to 18 residues. Losses at the gene ends were 0 bases for V and 1 base for J; bases not matched to a gene: 4. The CDR3 sequence is CASSLAPGQGSYNSPLHF. Here the CDR3 DNA reads TGTGCCAGCAGCTTGGCCCCGGGACAGGGGTCCTATAATTCACCCCTCCACTTT.

The rearrangement joins TRBV6-2 or TRBV6-3 to TRBJ2-3, with 7 positions matching TRBD2. The V segment lost 5 bases and the J segment 2 bases; nucleotides outside the gene matches: 7. The germline V gene has CDR1 MNHEY and CDR2 SVGEGT. The CDR3 totals 15 residues. Here the CDR3 reads CASSVLSGVTDTQYF. CDR3 nucleotide sequence: TGTGCCAGCAGTGTTCTGAGCGGGGTCACAGATACGCAGTATTTT.

The table lists this clone with a count of one. This chain links TRBV4-1 with TRBJ1-3; no clear D gene. The CDR3 is 15 amino acids. Trimming stripped 0 bases from V and 9 bases from J, with 15 bases between. The germline V gene has CDR1 MGHRA and CDR2 YSYEKL. The CDR3 loop is CASSQDGGLRGTIYF. DNA for the CDR3: TGCGCCAGCAGCCAAGATGGAGGCCTTCGAGGCACCATATATTTT.

V is TRBV19 and J is TRBJ2-2; 7 nucleotides match TRBD1. The length of the CDR3 is 12 residues. The trim removed 3 bases at V and 15 bases at J, leaving 7 bases unmatched. Germline lookup yields CDR1 LNHDA and CDR2 SQIVND (reference sequence). CDR3 DNA: TGTGCCAGTAGTATGGTGGGAACAGGGGTGTTTTTT. It codes for CASSMVGTGVFF.

The gene calls are TRBV5-1 and TRBJ2-5; a weak D match, TRBD1 (6 bases). Germline assignment: CDR1 SGHRS and CDR2 YFSETQ. V shed 0 bases and J shed 3 bases, with 15 bases lying between them. The CDR3 spans 16 residues. Here the CDR3 DNA reads TGCGCCAGCAGCTTGGGGGCAGGGGCAGGTGAAGAGACCCAGTACTTC. This sequence encodes CASSLGAGAGEETQYF.

The chain couples TRBV28 to TRBJ1-2; tentatively, D is TRBD1 (6 bases). Trimming removed 2 bases from V and 4 bases from J, with 17 bases in between. Germline CDR1 is MDHEN and CDR2 is SYDVKM. CDR3 length: 16 residues. CDR3 sequence: CASSLGGASIGYGYTF. The DNA of the CDR3 is TGTGCCAGCAGTTTAGGGGGGGCCTCCATCGGCTATGGCTACACCTTC.

The chain links TRBV3-1 (or the pseudogene TRBV3-2) to TRBJ1-2; unclear D gene. V lost 1 base and J lost 10, with 10 bases in between. The CDR3 runs 12 residues. Germline CDR1 and CDR2: LGHDT and YNNKEL (reference sequence). The CDR3, as DNA: TGTGCCAGCAGCCAAGGACGGGGAGACTACACCTTC. It specifies CASSQGRGDYTF.

This clone has just one count. The chain is built from TRBV6-4 and TRBJ1-6; TRBD1 matches 9 bases. Germline-derived CDR1 and CDR2 are MRHNA and SNTAGT. The CDR3 is 15 residues long. Losses at the gene ends were 5 bases for V and 4 bases for J; bases not matched to a gene: 3. The CDR3 sequence: CASSLDRGYNSPLHF. The CDR3 DNA reads as TGTGCCAGCAGTCTGGACAGGGGTTATAATTCACCCCTCCACTTT.

The chain is built from TRBV7-2 and TRBJ1-4; 7 bases are a match to TRBD1. CDR3 length: 15 amino acids. The V gene end was trimmed by 1 base and the J gene end by 6 bases; junction bases not matched to a gene: 5. CDR1 is SGHTA, CDR2 FQGNSA, per germline. The CDR3 nucleotides are TGTGCCAGCAGCTTAGTTTCTCAGGGGGATGAAAAACTGTTTTTT. Translation: CASSLVSQGDEKLFF.

This CDR3 reads CASSPVLAKNIQYF. The CDR3 DNA reads TGTGCCAGCTCACCGGTACTGGCCAAAAACATTCAGTACTTC. The gene calls are TRBV18 and TRBJ2-4; D remains ambiguous. The CDR3 sequence is 14 residues long. V was cut by 3 bases and J by 1 base, with 7 bases left in between. CDR1 is KGHSH and CDR2 is LQKENI in the germline V gene.

The rearrangement uses TRBV3-1 (or the pseudogene TRBV3-2) and TRBJ2-3; D is unresolved. Between the trimmed V and J ends, which lost 0 bases and 0 bases, there was a span of 4 bases. The CDR3 runs to 14 residues. The germline CDR1 and CDR2 sequences are LGHDT and YNNKEL (reference sequence). The DNA for the CDR3 is TGTGCCAGCAGCCAAGAAGCTAGCACAGATACGCAGTATTTT. Amino acid sequence: CASSQEASTDTQYF.

The rearrangement joins TRBV2 to TRBJ2-3, with D uncertain. The V end lost 4 bases, the J end lost 8 bases, and 10 bases lay between the germline ends. CDR3 length equals 12 residues. The germline gives CDR1 SNHLY, CDR2 FYNNEI. The CDR3, as DNA: TGTGCCAGCAGTGGGAGCCCCGTTACGCAGTATTTT. It is translated as CASSGSPVTQYF. The full variable domain, rest sourced from reference TRBV2 and TRBJ2-3, is EPEVTQTPSHQVTQMGQEVILRCVPISNHLYFYWYRQILGQKVEFLVSFYNNEISEKSEIFDDQFSVERPDGSNFTLKIRSTKLEDSAMYFCASSGSPVTQYFGPGTRLTVL.

This clone was recorded once. The chain recombines TRBV18 with TRBJ2-3, with 9 bases matching TRBD1. The CDR3 has 19 amino acids. Germline V gives CDR1 KGHSH, CDR2 LQKENI. The V gene end was trimmed by 0 bases and the J gene end by 4 bases; junction bases not matched to a gene: 14. CDR3: CASSPPQSGDRVAADTQYF. CDR3 coding DNA: TGTGCCAGCTCACCACCGCAATCCGGGGACAGGGTAGCTGCAGATACGCAGTATTTT.

J is TRBJ2-7 and V is TRBV5-1; 7 nucleotides match TRBD2. Germline loops: CDR1 SGHRS, CDR2 YFSETQ. Unmatched junction bases numbered 7, after V lost 4 bases and J lost 3 bases. This CDR3 spans 14 amino acids. CDR3 residues: CASSQRDYNYEQYF. The CDR3 DNA sequence: TGCGCCAGCAGCCAACGGGACTACAACTACGAGCAGTACTTC.

This chain links TRBV7-2 with TRBJ2-7; D perhaps matches TRBD2 (6 bases). The CDR3 totals 13 residues. The V gene lost 5 bases and the J gene lost 5 bases, with 13 bases spanning the gap. Germline loops: CDR1 SGHTA, CDR2 FQGNSA. CDR3 region: CASSPPEGNEQYF. The CDR3 nucleotides read TGTGCCAGCAGCCCCCCGGAGGGAAACGAGCAGTACTTC.

The chain links TRBV27 to TRBJ1-5; 8 nucleotides align to TRBD1. The CDR3 extends over 12 amino acids. CDR1 and CDR2 from the germline V gene are MNHEY and SMNVEV (reference sequence). V trimming: 10 bases; J trimming: 7 bases; junction bases outside the gene matches: 6. In DNA, the CDR3 is TGTGCCACTGGACAGGGAGGCCAGCCCCAGCATTTT. This codes for CATGQGGQPQHF.

Only a few counts were recorded for this clone. V is TRBV21-1 and J is TRBJ1-2; whether TRBD1, the table's D call, matches the DNA was not checked. TRBV21-1 is a pseudogene. The CDR3 consists of 17 residues. This CDR3 reads CASSAKRAVRTGDGYTF. In DNA, the CDR3 is TGTGCCAGCAGCGCAAAAAGAGCAGTAAGGACAGGTGATGGCTACACCTTC.